The 3 T cell receptor beta chains below come from one sample, sequenced in a study of blood T cell repertoires in COVID-19. TCRdb's table, derived via immunoSEQ multiplex PCR, lists solely in-frame clones and lacks some. The sample lists 120,000 to 150,000 clones; over 80% were seen once. Input material: peripheral blood. All receptors come from a human donor in a cohort sampled during active COVID-19.

The chain joins TRBV19 to TRBJ1-5; a possible D gene is TRBD1 (5 bases). The CDR3 has 13 amino acids. Germline V gives CDR1 LNHDA, CDR2 SQIVND (reference sequence). V was trimmed by 5 bases and J by 4 bases, leaving 9 bases between them. CDR3 loop: CASSLAGNQPQHF. Here the CDR3 DNA reads TGTGCCAGTAGTCTGGCAGGGAATCAGCCCCAGCATTTT.

V gene TRBV4-2 combines with J gene TRBJ2-3; D might be TRBD2 (6 bases). The CDR3 length is 15 residues. The germline gives CDR1 LGHNA, CDR2 YNFKEQ. The V end lost 3 bases, the J end lost 4 bases, and 14 bases lay between the germline ends. CDR3 sequence (DNA): TGTGCCAGCAGCCAGCCGGGGGAGCGAGCAGATACGCAGTATTTT. It is translated as CASSQPGERADTQYF.

As DNA, the CDR3 is TGTGCCAGCAGCGGACTAGCCGGGGAGCAGTACTTC. Translating it yields CASSGLAGEQYF. The V and J genes are TRBV6-6 and TRBJ2-7; 8 nucleotides agree with TRBD2. CDR3 length equals 12 residues. J gave up 7 bases and V 6 bases, and 5 bases lay outside the gene matches. Germline lookup yields CDR1 MNHNY and CDR2 SVGAGI (reference sequence).